The clone carrying this T cell receptor (beta chain) was seen a few times. Its antigen is undetermined. Use of 60 Vbeta and 13 Jbeta primers characterized the PCR. Assay used: immunoSEQ multiplex PCR; TCRdb lists only in-frame clones, some missing. The sample has 100,000 to 150,000 clones, 77% seen once; the top ten hold 10% to 15%. This entry belongs to a study of cytomegalovirus exposure and HLA in healthy donors. Study outcomes and limitations: Because they were indistinguishable, some V segments, including TRBV6-2 and TRBV6-3, were excluded. In a later analysis, a missense DCLRE1C variant was linked to TCR beta V- and J-gene trimming. The majority of CMV-associated TCR beta chains were reported as apparently HLA-restricted in a later analysis.

The CDR3 sequence is 13 residues long. CDR1 and CDR2 from the germline V gene are SGHNT and YYREEE (reference sequence). With 3 bases clipped from V and 3 bases from J, the junction kept 0 bases outside the gene matches. The receptor was derived from a woman between 40 and 55 years old in good health and CMV-seropositive. This chain joins TRBV5-4 and TRBJ1-2; 9 positions match TRBD1. The sequenced sample consisted of PBMCs. The CDR3 region is CASSWTGDYGYTF. CDR3 coding DNA: TGTGCCAGCAGCTGGACAGGGGACTATGGCTACACCTTC.